This TCR beta chain was retrieved from a study of shared clonotypes between healthy human individuals. Study results and limitations: As a rule, naive subsets had a larger estimated richness than memory subsets. Compared with clonotypes that all four donors shared, non-shared clonotypes had lower generation probabilities. Clonotype sharing among donors was thought likely to change with sequencing depth.

As concerns this clone: The antigen is undetermined.

Cells designated naive CD8 were CD45RO-negative and were positively selected for CCR7, with terminally differentiated effector memory CD45RA+ cells excluded. CDR1 and CDR2 from the germline V gene are GTSNPN and SVGIG (reference sequence). This CDR3 region has 14 residues. The J segment lost 1 base and the V segment lost 5 bases, leaving 5 bases of the junction unmatched. Several immunoSEQ plates received, in even portions, the genomic DNA of each subset. Sequencing used immunoSEQ multiplex PCR; TCRdb keeps in-frame clones, though not all of them. The table shows 800,000 to 950,000 clones, with about 97% occurring only once.

This chain uses TRBV30 with TRBJ2-3; 8 bases are a match to TRBD2. The receptor's source is a man aged 25-40 years in good health. The specimen was naive CD8+ T cells sorted from blood. CDR3 bases: TGTGCCTGGGCCTCAGCGGGGGGCACAGATACGCAGTATTTT. Protein product: CAWASAGGTDTQYF.